This T cell receptor (beta chain) stems from a study of siplizumab effects on memory and regulatory T cells. TCR templates numbering 90,000 to 100,000 were assayed per sample. Method: immunoSEQ multiplex PCR; TCRdb's copy keeps in-frame clones and lacks some. The top ten hold 0.55% to 0.85% of the sample, which has 100,000 or so clones, just over 90% seen once. General study findings and limits: Naive T cells seemed more diverse than memory cells and seemed major alloresponse contributors.

The CDR3 runs 14 residues. In germline, CDR1 is SNHLY, CDR2 FYNNEI. This clone has just one count. Its antigen is unidentified. One junction end does not reproduce the germline sequence, and a read error may be involved. This chain links TRBV2 with TRBJ1-2, with 8 bases matching TRBD1. The specimen sequenced was Tregs sorted from blood. The receptor was derived from a human donor in good health. CDR3 nucleotide sequence: TGTGCCAGCAGCGAAGACAGGGGAAACTATGGCTACACCTTC. This encodes CASSEDRGNYGYTF.